This record looks at one TCR beta chain sequence and its context. This record comes from a study of memory CD4+ T cells and cytomegalovirus serostatus. As processed by the authors: After removing out-of-frame reads, over 2 million distinct TCRbeta sequences remained. Only in-frame clones appear in the TCRdb table, and some are missing; sequencing was by immunoSEQ multiplex PCR. V and J calls and clone size are as listed in that table; D and trimming were resolved from the DNA. This table holds some 52,000 clones, around 80% found once. Single viable CD3+CD4+CD8-CD45RO+ cells were sorted as the memory CD4+ T cells. With V trimmed by 6 bases and J by 0 bases, 7 bases remained unmatched. The germline gives CDR1 SGHTA, CDR2 FQGNSA. The CDR3 has 17 residues.

The genes are TRBV7-2 and TRBJ2-2, with TRBD2 matching over 10 bases. The source of this sequence is an adult in good health and CMV-seronegative. Sample: memory CD4+ T cells from blood. The CDR3 spells CASRVAGGFTNTGELFF. CDR3 DNA: TGTGCCAGCAGGGTAGCGGGGGGTTTTACGAACACCGGGGAGCTGTTTTTT.